This T cell receptor (beta chain) stems from a study of cytomegalovirus exposure and HLA in healthy donors. General observations from the study: Several top significant clusters appeared, in a later analysis, to be linked to common viral pathogens. Reports described diagnosis of cytomegalovirus status by the classifier as highly specific and sensitive.

Germline V CDR1 and CDR2: SGDLS, YYNGEE. The CDR3 runs 17 residues. J was trimmed by 4 bases and V by 1 base; bases with no gene match: 5. Researchers ran the PCR with 60 Vbeta and 13 Jbeta primers. Repertoires were generated with immunoSEQ multiplex PCR, while TCRdb's copy carries only in-frame clones and drops some. The table has approximately 150,000 clones, over 80% seen once; the top ten hold 3.5% to 5%. Worth noting for this clone: What it binds is unknown.

This receptor was identified in a man over 45 in good health and CMV-seropositive. The sequenced sample was PBMCs. The V and J genes are TRBV9 and TRBJ2-1; 13 bases line up with TRBD2. The CDR3: CASSVLGGLAGYNEQFF. The DNA of the CDR3 is TGTGCCAGCAGCGTATTGGGGGGACTAGCGGGGTACAATGAGCAGTTCTTC.